The 21 T cell receptor beta chains reported below all come from one sample, sequenced in a study of follicular helper T cells after annual influenza vaccination (TCRdb year 2017). The method behind the library was the immunoSEQ multiplex PCR assay. TCRdb carries this immuneACCESS record with in-frame sequences only. Its versions omit some clonotypes, under half of them owing to an unresolved V gene in the studies checked, with the rest unexplained. The sample contains about 27,000 clones, 65% to 85% of them found a single time. The top ten clones comprise roughly 1.1% of the sample. Explained via the paper, the time point label denotes: 2014-2015 season, pre-vaccination. Sequencing was performed on CXCR5+ CD38- circulating T follicular helper cells from blood, taken on the day of influenza vaccination. The cell subset or site label, read with the paper, signifies: circulating Tfh, non-naive CD4+CXCR5+PD-1+ (ICOS+CD38+ or ICOS-CD38-). The receptors derive from an adult who received the influenza vaccine.

V usage is TRBV7-8 and J usage is TRBJ2-5, with 14 bases fitting TRBD2. Germline values: CDR1 SGHVS, CDR2 FQNEAQ. Germline trimming cut 5 bases from V and 5 bases from J; bases unmatched to any gene: 7. This CDR3 has 16 residues. CDR3 in amino acids: CASSTSGTSGSETQYF. DNA for the CDR3: TGTGCCAGCAGCACTTCCGGGACTAGCGGGAGCGAGACCCAGTACTTC.

The chain carries TRBV2 and TRBJ1-2; 8 bases agree with TRBD1. Germline V lookup: CDR1 SNHLY, CDR2 FYNNEI. V trimming: 4 bases; J trimming: 4 bases; junction bases outside the gene matches: 5. The CDR3 runs 14 residues. CDR3 amino acids: CASSGGQATYGYTF. The DNA for the CDR3 is TGTGCCAGCAGTGGGGGACAGGCGACCTATGGCTACACCTTC.

This chain uses TRBV6-5 with TRBJ2-2; a weak D match, TRBD1 (6 bases). V lost 8 bases and J lost 1, with 11 bases in between. This CDR3 has 14 residues. Looked up from germline, CDR1 is MNHEY and CDR2 is SVGAGI. The CDR3 protein is CASSRQVNTGELFF. In nucleotides, the CDR3 is TGTGCCAGCTCCCGACAGGTGAACACCGGGGAGCTGTTTTTT.

The chain recombines TRBV7-9 with TRBJ1-2; 9 positions agree with TRBD1. J gave up 4 bases and V 0 bases, and 6 bases lay outside the gene matches. Germline V gene sequence: CDR1 SEHNR, CDR2 FQNEAQ (reference sequence). The CDR3 spans 16 residues. The CDR3 bases are TGTGCCAGCAGCTTAGCGGGACAGGGAGTAACCTATGGCTACACCTTC. Residues: CASSLAGQGVTYGYTF.

This chain connects TRBV2 to TRBJ2-1; 11 bases align to TRBD2. Germline values: CDR1 SNHLY, CDR2 FYNNEI. CDR3 length equals 15 residues. The ends lost 1 base at V and 8 bases at J; junction bases unmatched: 4. In nucleotides, the CDR3 is TGTGCCAGCAGTGAAGGGGCTAGCGGGAGGTATGAGCAGTTCTTC. Its protein product is CASSEGASGRYEQFF.

This chain links TRBV7-2 with TRBJ2-7, with D perhaps TRBD2 (6 bases). There are 15 residues in the CDR3. Trimming removed 5 bases at V and 3 bases at J, with 17 bases between. Germline V gene sequence: CDR1 SGHTA, CDR2 FQGNSA. The CDR3 nucleotides read TGTGCCAGCAGCCGCTCTTTCGGGGGTAACTACGAGCAGTACTTC. Its translation: CASSRSFGGNYEQYF.

This chain joins TRBV2 and TRBJ2-4, with D possibly being TRBD2 (5 bases). The germline gives CDR1 SNHLY, CDR2 FYNNEI. The CDR3 loop spans 14 amino acids. V lost 4 bases and J lost 7, with 14 bases in between. The CDR3 nucleotides read TGTGCCAGCAGTGGAGGGAATCGGGCCAACATTCAGTACTTC. It is translated as CASSGGNRANIQYF.

This chain joins TRBV6-5 and TRBJ2-7, with D possibly matching TRBD2 (7 bases). This CDR3 has 15 amino acids. V was cut by 10 bases and J by 6 bases, with 25 bases left in between. In germline, CDR1 is MNHEY, CDR2 SVGAGI. The CDR3: CATLLGRGAAVEQYF. Written as DNA, the CDR3 is TGTGCCACGTTATTGGGTCGGGGGGCTGCCGTCGAGCAGTACTTC.

The rearrangement joins TRBV6-1 to TRBJ2-7; 7 bases line up with TRBD2. Germline trimming cut 2 bases from V and 2 bases from J; bases unmatched to any gene: 6. CDR3 size: 15 residues. The V gene's germline CDR1 is MNHNS and CDR2 SASEGT. The CDR3 region has the DNA TGTGCCAGCAGTGAACGTGGGGGGGGAACCTACGAGCAGTACTTC. It translates to CASSERGGGTYEQYF.

The V call is TRBV7-3, the J call TRBJ2-3; 9 bases match TRBD2. The V segment lost 6 bases and the J segment 5 bases; nucleotides outside the gene matches: 12. The CDR3 spans 16 residues. Germline CDR1 SGHTA, CDR2 FQGTGA. This CDR3 reads CASSDRSGGLRDTQYF. The CDR3 bases are TGTGCCAGCAGTGATCGTAGCGGGGGCCTTCGAGATACGCAGTATTTT. The full variable domain, in which reference TRBV7-3 and TRBJ2-3 provide the parts outside the CDR3, is GAGVSQTPSNKVTEKGKYVELRCDPISGHTALYWYRQSLGQGPEFLIYFQGTGAADDSGLPNDRFFAVRPEGSVSTLKIQRTERGDSAVYLCASSDRSGGLRDTQYFGPGTRLTVL.

J is TRBJ2-5 and V is TRBV9; the match to TRBD2 covers 11 bases. Germline V gene data show CDR1 as SGDLS and CDR2 as YYNGEE. The CDR3 consists of 16 residues. V lost 2 bases, J lost 5 bases, and 8 bases stayed unmatched. CDR3 sequence: CASSVRVTSGSETQYF. The CDR3 region has the DNA TGTGCCAGCAGCGTCCGGGTTACTAGCGGGAGTGAGACCCAGTACTTC.

V gene TRBV6-7 combines with J gene TRBJ1-5; D is undetermined. TRBV6-7 is noted as an ORF with a role that remains uncertain. The CDR3 contains 12 residues. The V end was cut by 5 bases, the J end by 4 bases, with 6 bases between. The DNA of the CDR3 is TGTGCCAGCAGTGTACAGAATCAGCCCCAGCATTTT. Protein product: CASSVQNQPQHF.

V is TRBV9 and J is TRBJ1-2; 10 bases line up with TRBD1. Germline CDR1 is SGDLS and CDR2 is YYNGEE. The CDR3 covers 18 residues. Trimming at V came to 0 bases and at J to 0 bases, leaving 8 bases not matched to a gene. This CDR3 is CASSVGTGGIEANYGYTF. The CDR3 region has the DNA TGTGCCAGCAGCGTAGGGACAGGGGGTATAGAAGCTAACTATGGCTACACCTTC.

The gene calls are TRBV2 and TRBJ1-5; 9 nucleotides agree with TRBD1. The CDR3 length is 15 residues. The germline V gene has CDR1 SNHLY and CDR2 FYNNEI. J lost 2 bases, V lost 6 bases, and 5 bases had no gene match. The CDR3 here is CASSSGTGRNQPQHF. CDR3 coding DNA: TGTGCCAGCAGCTCGGGGACAGGGCGCAATCAGCCCCAGCATTTT.

The CDR3 reads CAIKGAGDGGYTF. The CDR3 DNA is TGTGCCATCAAGGGAGCAGGGGACGGTGGCTACACCTTC. This chain joins TRBV10-3 and TRBJ1-2, with D maybe TRBD1 (6 bases). Trimming shortened V by 7 bases and J by 7 bases, and 16 bases separated the two germline ends. This CDR3 is 13 amino acids long. CDR1 is ENHRY and CDR2 is SYGVKD in the germline V gene.

The V gene is TRBV2, the J gene TRBJ1-1; the match to TRBD1 covers 9 bases. Trimming removed 6 bases from V and 5 bases from J; junction bases left unmatched: 4. The CDR3 length is 13 residues. In germline, CDR1 is SNHLY, CDR2 FYNNEI. The CDR3 is CASRLDRGTEAFF. The DNA for the CDR3 is TGTGCCAGCAGGCTGGACAGGGGTACTGAAGCTTTCTTT. The whole variable domain, remainder taken from reference TRBV2 and TRBJ1-1, is EPEVTQTPSHQVTQMGQEVILRCVPISNHLYFYWYRQILGQKVEFLVSFYNNEISEKSEIFDDQFSVERPDGSNFTLKIRSTKLEDSAMYFCASRLDRGTEAFFGQGTRLTVV.

The CDR3 DNA reads TGCGCCAGCAGCTTGGGCACCGGGACAGGGTCGGGCTCACCCCTCCACTTT. This gives the protein CASSLGTGTGSGSPLHF. This rearrangement joins TRBV5-1 to TRBJ1-6; 9 bases are a match to TRBD1. The CDR3 spans 17 residues. Germline V gene lookup returns CDR1 SGHRS and CDR2 YFSETQ. The V and J ends lost 0 bases and 10 bases, in that order; junction bases with no gene match: 11. The full variable domain, with the rest looked up from reference TRBV5-1 and TRBJ1-6, is KAGVTQTPRYLIKTRGQQVTLSCSPISGHRSVSWYQQTPGQGLQFLFEYFSETQRNKGNFPGRFSGRQFSNSRSEMNVSTLELGDSALYLCASSLGTGTGSGSPLHFGNGTRLTVT.

The chain employs TRBV2 and TRBJ1-5; D is unresolved. Germline CDR1 reads SNHLY; CDR2 reads FYNNEI. Trimming stripped 2 bases from V and 7 bases from J, with 15 bases between. The CDR3 is 15 residues long. In DNA form, the CDR3 reads TGTGCCAGCAGTGAATTACGGGGAGGCTTGCAGCCCCAGCATTTT. Translated: CASSELRGGLQPQHF. Based on the CDR3 plus reference TRBV2 and TRBJ1-5, the full variable domain is EPEVTQTPSHQVTQMGQEVILRCVPISNHLYFYWYRQILGQKVEFLVSFYNNEISEKSEIFDDQFSVERPDGSNFTLKIRSTKLEDSAMYFCASSELRGGLQPQHFGDGTRLSIL.

In its sample, this clone was seen a few times. This sequence joins TRBV6-5 and TRBJ2-5; D is unresolved. CDR3 length: 13 residues. The V end was cut by 6 bases, the J end by 0 bases, with 8 bases between. Looked up from germline, CDR1 is MNHEY and CDR2 is SVGAGI. The CDR3 DNA reads TGTGCCAGCAGGACTGATTACCAAGAGACCCAGTACTTC. This translates into CASRTDYQETQYF.

The chain links TRBV20-1 to TRBJ2-1, with D unclear. Trimming stripped 3 bases from V and 12 bases from J, with 12 bases between. The length of the CDR3 is 11 residues. CDR1 and CDR2 from the germline V gene are DFQATT and SNEGSKA (reference sequence). The CDR3 nucleotides are TGCAGTGCTAGTCCCCCCGGCGGGCAGTTCTTC. The encoded protein is CSASPPGGQFF.

CDR3 protein: CASTSGGGGAVYEQYF. The CDR3 nucleotides read TGTGCCAGCACCTCGGGGGGGGGTGGTGCGGTCTACGAGCAGTACTTC. V is TRBV28 and J is TRBJ2-7, with TRBD2 matching 8 bases. J was trimmed by 3 bases and V by 7 bases; bases with no gene match: 14. The CDR3 totals 16 residues. The germline V gene encodes CDR1 MDHEN and CDR2 SYDVKM.